The clone carrying this T cell receptor beta chain was observed a handful of times. The antigen remains undetermined. The record originates from a study of response to subunit inactivated influenza vaccine. Regarding the study as a whole: With each seasonal influenza vaccination, the authors suggested, few new T cells are recruited.

TCRdb reprocessed the RT-PCR reads via MiXCR and lists one record per CDR3 protein. The sample includes roughly 700,000 distinct CDR3 sequences, approximately 14% of them seen just once. Trimming at V came to 5 bases and at J to 5 bases, leaving 11 bases not matched to a gene. The CDR3 is 17 residues long. CDR1 and CDR2 (germline): LGHDT, YNNKEL (reference sequence). The chain links TRBV3-1 to TRBJ2-2; 10 bases fit TRBD2. The TCR sequence derives from a man aged 45-60 years who received an inactivated influenza vaccine. This material consisted of PBMCs from blood, taken 14 days before vaccination. The CDR3 coding sequence is TGTGCCAGCAGCACTCGGACTAGCGGATATAGGACCGGGGAGCTGTTTTTT. Translated: CASSTRTSGYRTGELFF.